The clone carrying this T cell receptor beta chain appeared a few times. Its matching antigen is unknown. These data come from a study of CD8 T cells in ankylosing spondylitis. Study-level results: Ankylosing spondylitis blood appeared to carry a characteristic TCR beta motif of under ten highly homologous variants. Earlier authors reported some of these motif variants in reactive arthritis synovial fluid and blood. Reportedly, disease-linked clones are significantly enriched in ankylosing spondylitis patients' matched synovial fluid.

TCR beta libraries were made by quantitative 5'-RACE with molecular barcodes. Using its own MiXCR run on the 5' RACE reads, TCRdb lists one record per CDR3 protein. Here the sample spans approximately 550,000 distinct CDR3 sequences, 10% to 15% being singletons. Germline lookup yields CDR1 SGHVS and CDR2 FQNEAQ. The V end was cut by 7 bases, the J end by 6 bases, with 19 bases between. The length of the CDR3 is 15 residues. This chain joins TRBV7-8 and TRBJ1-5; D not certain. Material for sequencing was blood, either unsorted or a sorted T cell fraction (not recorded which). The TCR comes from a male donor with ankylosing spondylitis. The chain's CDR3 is CASNPLGGYGQPQHF. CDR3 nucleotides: TGTGCCAGCAACCCTTTAGGTGGGTACGGTCAGCCCCAGCATTTT.